Listed below are T cell receptor beta chains from one sample, sequenced in a study of T cell responses to AZD1222 COVID-19 vaccine. Method: immunoSEQ multiplex PCR; TCRdb's copy keeps in-frame clones and lacks some. This repertoire shows 99,000 or so clones, approximately 90% found once; its top ten account for around 20%. The sample consisted of peripheral blood, taken on day 0 of AZD1222 vaccination. The receptors shown here come from an adult in good health. The CDR3 runs from the conserved cysteine through the conserved F or W. Fields, in order: clone size, J gene, V gene, D gene, CDR3 DNA, CDR3 protein. D genes are given only for firm matches. For some rows the clone size is stated as once, few or many, or as a class when expanded; others skip it.

abundance: NA; j_gene: TRBJ2-1; v_gene: TRBV11-3; d_gene: NA; CDR3nt: TGTGCCAGCAGCTGGGACCGCTCGAGCTCCTACAATGAGCAGTTCTTC; CDR3aa: CASSWDRSSSYNEQFF
abundance: NA; j_gene: TRBJ1-2; v_gene: TRBV3-1/TRBV3-2; d_gene: TRBD1; CDR3nt: TGTGCCAGCAGCCGACAGGGGGCGGACTATGGCTACACCTTC; CDR3aa: CASSRQGADYGYTF
abundance: few; j_gene: TRBJ2-7; v_gene: TRBV7-6; d_gene: NA; CDR3nt: TGTGCCAGCAGCTCCCCCGGCGGGGGCAGGTACGAGCAGTACTTC; CDR3aa: CASSSPGGGRYEQYF
abundance: NA; j_gene: TRBJ1-2; v_gene: TRBV12-3/TRBV12-4; d_gene: NA; CDR3nt: TGTGCCAGCTCATGGGGCTATGGCTACACCTTC; CDR3aa: CASSWGYGYTF
abundance: NA; j_gene: TRBJ2-1; v_gene: TRBV6-5; d_gene: NA; CDR3nt: TGTGCCACCACCGCCGGGACTTCCTACAATGAGCAGTTCTTC; CDR3aa: CATTAGTSYNEQFF
abundance: NA; j_gene: TRBJ1-1; v_gene: TRBV19; d_gene: TRBD1; CDR3nt: TGTGCCAGTAGTATAACTGCTTTGACAGGGGGACTTAACTCAGCTTTCTTT; CDR3aa: CASSITALTGGLNSAFF
abundance: NA; j_gene: TRBJ1-1; v_gene: TRBV6-5; d_gene: TRBD1; CDR3nt: TGTGCCAGCAGGGTGGACAGGGGAGCTGAAGCTTTCTTT; CDR3aa: CASRVDRGAEAFF
abundance: NA; j_gene: TRBJ1-2; v_gene: TRBV2; d_gene: TRBD1; CDR3nt: TGTGCCAGCAGTGTAGGACAGGGACGAAACTATGGCTACACCTTC; CDR3aa: CASSVGQGRNYGYTF
abundance: NA; j_gene: TRBJ1-6; v_gene: TRBV18; d_gene: NA; CDR3nt: TGTGCCAGCTCACCGAATGAGTCCCATAATTCACCCCTCCACTTT; CDR3aa: CASSPNESHNSPLHF
abundance: NA; j_gene: TRBJ2-7; v_gene: TRBV5-4; d_gene: TRBD2; CDR3nt: TGTGCCAGCAGCCCCGGACTAGCGGGGGGGATCTACGAGCAGTACTTC; CDR3aa: CASSPGLAGGIYEQYF
abundance: NA; j_gene: TRBJ2-7; v_gene: TRBV10-3; d_gene: TRBD1; CDR3nt: TGTGCCATCACGGACAGGGAGAACTCCTACGAGCAGTACTTC; CDR3aa: CAITDRENSYEQYF
abundance: NA; j_gene: TRBJ1-2; v_gene: TRBV27; d_gene: NA; CDR3nt: TGTGCCAGCAGTCCGAGGTGGGCAGGGAACTATGGCTACACCTTC; CDR3aa: CASSPRWAGNYGYTF
abundance: NA; j_gene: TRBJ2-1; v_gene: TRBV9; d_gene: TRBD1; CDR3nt: TGTGCCTACAACCTCTCGGGACAGGTATACAATGAGCAGTTCTTC; CDR3aa: CAYNLSGQVYNEQFF
abundance: NA; j_gene: TRBJ2-7; v_gene: TRBV11-2; d_gene: TRBD1; CDR3nt: TGTGCCAGCAGGCCCTTGCGGGACAGGGGCTCGCGCCCCTACGAGCAGTACTTC; CDR3aa: CASRPLRDRGSRPYEQYF
abundance: NA; j_gene: TRBJ2-7; v_gene: TRBV5-6; d_gene: TRBD2; CDR3nt: TGTGCCAGCAGCTTGTTGGGACTAGTGGAGTACGAGCAGTACTTC; CDR3aa: CASSLLGLVEYEQYF
abundance: NA; j_gene: TRBJ2-2; v_gene: TRBV2; d_gene: NA; CDR3nt: TGTGCCAGCAGTGTAAGAGGGGAAACCGGGGAGCTGTTTTTT; CDR3aa: CASSVRGETGELFF